This TCR beta chain originates from a study of vaccination and CD4 T cells after COVID-19. CDR1 and CDR2 (germline): MDHEN, SYDVKM. The CDR3 spans 16 residues. Trimming took 4 bases from V and 3 from J; bases not matched to a gene: 9. Noted treatment: approximately 11-day PBMC culture with coronavirus spike peptide pools or control peptides (ViraFEST assay). Patients returned positive PCR results between March and December 2020, earlier than US Alpha, Beta and Delta variants. About this clonotype: What it recognizes is unknown.

Cultured CD4+ T cell DNA was sequenced using the Oncomine TCR Beta short-read assay. From CD4+ T cells that had been cultured, genomic DNA was extracted. TCRdb recomputed calls from the PCR reads with MiXCR, one row per CDR3 protein. The data hold fewer than 9,000 distinct CDR3 sequences, with just under 75% observed a single time. This TCR derives from a human donor who had recovered from COVID-19. V usage is TRBV28 and J usage is TRBJ1-1; 9 bases match TRBD1. The source material was CD4+ T cells from blood, cultured in vitro. DNA for the CDR3: TGTGCCAGCAGTTCATACTCCCGGGACAGGGACACTGAAGCTTTCTTT. It translates to CASSSYSRDRDTEAFF. Full variable domain (missing parts from reference TRBV28 and TRBJ1-1): DVKVTQSSRYLVKRTGEKVFLECVQDMDHENMFWYRQDPGLGLRLIYFSYDVKMKEKGDIPEGYSVSREKKERFSLILESASTNQTSMYLCASSSYSRDRDTEAFFGQGTRLTVV.